This T cell receptor beta chain was captured in a study of response to subunit inactivated influenza vaccine. This clonotype was found a few times. No antigen is known for it. TCRdb re-derived calls from the RT-PCR reads in MiXCR, one entry per CDR3 protein. The sample shows about 700,000 distinct CDR3 sequences, about 15% of them seen only once. Germline CDR1 is WSHSY and CDR2 is SAAADI. This CDR3 has 15 amino acids. The V and J ends lost 5 bases and 6 bases, in that order; junction bases with no gene match: 5. Findings and caveats of the study: There was a suggestion from the authors that each seasonal influenza vaccination recruits few new T cells.

The receptor comes from a man aged 45-60 years who received an inactivated influenza vaccine. The rearrangement links TRBV10-2 to TRBJ2-4, with 12 bases lining up with TRBD2. Material: PBMCs from blood, obtained 14 to 15 days before vaccination. The CDR3 nucleotides are TGCGCCAGCAGTCTAGCGGGAGGGCGGGGAAACATTCAGTACTTC. Its translation: CASSLAGGRGNIQYF.